Following are 18 T cell receptor beta chains from one sample sequenced in a study of cytomegalovirus exposure and HLA in healthy donors. The PCR contained 60 Vbeta and 13 Jbeta primers. Measured with immunoSEQ multiplex PCR; TCRdb has only the in-frame clones, and not every one. The sample lists 200,000 to 250,000 clones, over 65% occurring once. Specimen: PBMCs. All receptors derive from a woman in her fifties or sixties in good health and CMV-seropositive.

The rearrangement joins TRBV2 to TRBJ2-2, with TRBD1 as a possible D gene (6 bases). Trimming shortened V by 9 bases and J by 0 bases, and 14 bases separated the two germline ends. CDR1 is SNHLY, CDR2 FYNNEI, per germline. The length of the CDR3 is 15 residues. The CDR3 DNA reads as TGTGCCAGTCGACAGGAGACATCGAACACCGGGGAGCTGTTTTTT. Encoded protein: CASRQETSNTGELFF.

This clone has only a few counts. The chain links TRBV30 to TRBJ1-5, with D perhaps matching TRBD1 (6 bases). Trimming took off 1 base at V and 7 bases at J, with 14 bases between the two ends. This CDR3 comprises 14 residues. Germline loops: CDR1 GTSNPN, CDR2 SVGIG (reference sequence). CDR3 amino acids: CAWSALQGDQPQHF. In DNA form, the CDR3 reads TGTGCCTGGAGTGCCCTACAGGGAGACCAGCCCCAGCATTTT.

This chain joins TRBV30 and TRBJ2-5; 11 bases agree with TRBD1. The CDR3 consists of 16 residues. Germline V gene data show CDR1 as GTSNPN and CDR2 as SVGIG (reference sequence). V lost 2 bases to trimming and J lost 0 bases; unmatched junction nucleotides: 5. CDR3 residues: CAWSSGQGAYQETQYF. CDR3 DNA sequence: TGTGCCTGGAGTTCCGGACAGGGGGCTTACCAAGAGACCCAGTACTTC.

This chain uses TRBV5-6 with TRBJ2-1; TRBD2 aligns across 11 bases. The V segment lost 10 bases and the J segment 6 bases; nucleotides outside the gene matches: 15. The CDR3 has 16 residues. Germline CDR1 is SGHDT and CDR2 is YYEEEE. The CDR3 is CACGLAGGPRANEQFF. CDR3 nucleotides: TGTGCCTGCGGTCTAGCGGGAGGCCCCCGCGCCAATGAGCAGTTCTTC.

This clone was detected a few times. This chain uses TRBV5-1 with TRBJ1-1; TRBD1 might be the D (6 bases). The CDR3 spans 16 residues. The V and J ends lost 2 bases and 4 bases respectively, with 18 bases between them. The germline CDR1 and CDR2 sequences are SGHRS and YFSETQ. The CDR3 DNA reads TGCGCCAGCAGCTTCCGGGACAACCTCAGCGGCACTGAAGCTTTCTTT. Translation gives CASSFRDNLSGTEAFF.

V gene TRBV6-5 combines with J gene TRBJ2-7; D gene uncertain. This CDR3 has 13 residues. Germline V gene data show CDR1 as MNHEY and CDR2 as SVGAGI. V was pared by 5 bases and J by 4 bases, with 12 bases between. The CDR3 region is CASSREKRYEQYF. The CDR3 DNA reads as TGTGCCAGCAGTCGAGAGAAGAGGTACGAGCAGTACTTC.

The rearrangement uses TRBV5-1 and TRBJ2-1; TRBD2 aligns across 8 bases. Unmatched junction bases numbered 1, after V lost 2 bases and J lost 9 bases. CDR1 and CDR2 (germline): SGHRS, YFSETQ. CDR3 length: 12 amino acids. CDR3 coding DNA: TGCGCCAGCAGCTTTAGCGGGATTGAGCAGTTCTTC. This codes for CASSFSGIEQFF.

This clone was counted a single time. The chain combines TRBV10-3 with TRBJ2-7, with TRBD1 matching 8 bases. Germline trimming cut 5 bases from V and 3 bases from J; bases unmatched to any gene: 6. The CDR3 runs to 14 residues. The germline V gene encodes CDR1 ENHRY and CDR2 SYGVKD. The DNA for the CDR3 is TGTGCCATCAGTACCGGACAGGGTAGCTACGAGCAGTACTTC. The encoded protein is CAISTGQGSYEQYF.

This clone turned up a few times. The chain is built from TRBV15 and TRBJ1-3, with D tentatively TRBD1 (6 bases). Germline CDR1 LNHNV, CDR2 YYDKDF (reference sequence). The V end was cut by 4 bases, the J end by 0 bases, with 7 bases between. CDR3 size: 14 residues. This CDR3 is CATSNRASGNTIYF. The CDR3 DNA is TGTGCCACCAGCAACAGGGCCTCTGGAAACACCATATATTTT.

Turning to this clone: The sample has other DNA sequences that encode this CDR3 too. V gene TRBV10-1 combines with J gene TRBJ2-7; unclear D gene. Germline V gives CDR1 WNHNN, CDR2 SYGVQD (reference sequence). The CDR3 covers 12 residues. The ends were cut back, 1 base at V and 3 bases at J, with 4 bases in the middle. The CDR3: CASSEYSYEQYF. CDR3 DNA sequence: TGCGCCAGCAGTGAGTACAGCTACGAGCAGTACTTC.

This clone was observed a few times. The chain is built from TRBV9 and TRBJ1-2; D gene uncertain. The CDR3 totals 14 residues. Germline V gives CDR1 SGDLS, CDR2 YYNGEE. V lost 2 bases, J lost 5 bases, and 13 bases lay in between. CDR3: CASSVDATGYGYTF. The CDR3 region has the DNA TGTGCCAGCAGCGTGGACGCCACGGGGTATGGCTACACCTTC.

The DNA for the CDR3 is TGTGCCAGCAGCGTCAACAGGGGAAGTGACGAGCAGTACTTC. This codes for CASSVNRGSDEQYF. V usage is TRBV7-2 and J usage is TRBJ2-7, with 7 bases identical to TRBD1. The CDR3 runs 14 residues. V lost 5 bases to trimming and J lost 5 bases; unmatched junction nucleotides: 9. Germline V gene lookup returns CDR1 SGHTA and CDR2 FQGNSA.

This clone was observed a handful of times. The chain combines TRBV19 with TRBJ1-5; 7 positions match TRBD1. This CDR3 comprises 16 residues. Germline trimming cut 0 bases from V and 2 bases from J; bases unmatched to any gene: 4. In germline, CDR1 is LNHDA, CDR2 SQIVND (reference sequence). This CDR3 is CASSIEGGGGNQPQHF. The CDR3 nucleotides read TGTGCCAGTAGTATAGAAGGGGGCGGGGGCAATCAGCCCCAGCATTTT.

The V call is TRBV6-5, the J call TRBJ1-2; 9 bases are a match to TRBD1. There are 13 residues in the CDR3. The J segment lost 7 bases and the V segment lost 5 bases, leaving 5 bases of the junction unmatched. The germline gives CDR1 MNHEY, CDR2 SVGAGI. The CDR3 DNA reads as TGTGCCAGCAGTCGACAGGGGGAGGGTGGCTACACCTTC. The encoded protein is CASSRQGEGGYTF.

The rearrangement joins TRBV28 to TRBJ2-7, with 9 bases matching TRBD1. The V segment lost 5 bases and the J segment 4 bases; nucleotides outside the gene matches: 6. CDR1 and CDR2 from the germline V gene are MDHEN and SYDVKM. The CDR3 spans 14 residues. CDR3 region: CASSLTGGVYEQYF. The CDR3 DNA is TGTGCCAGCAGTCTCACAGGGGGCGTTTACGAGCAGTACTTC. Full variable domain (rest looked up from reference TRBV28 and TRBJ2-7): DVKVTQSSRYLVKRTGEKVFLECVQDMDHENMFWYRQDPGLGLRLIYFSYDVKMKEKGDIPEGYSVSREKKERFSLILESASTNQTSMYLCASSLTGGVYEQYFGPGTRLTVT.

The J gene is TRBJ2-3, the V gene TRBV6-6; 13 nucleotides match TRBD2. Germline V gene data show CDR1 as MNHNY and CDR2 as SVGAGI (reference sequence). CDR3 length equals 15 residues. J gave up 5 bases and V 8 bases, and 7 bases lay outside the gene matches. CDR3: CASSGLAGVRDTQYF. The CDR3 DNA reads TGTGCCAGCTCAGGACTAGCGGGGGTAAGAGATACGCAGTATTTT.

The chain couples TRBV10-2 to TRBJ2-3; the D gene is possibly TRBD2 (6 bases). The CDR3 runs to 15 residues. Trimming took off 5 bases at V and 6 bases at J, with 18 bases between the two ends. In germline, CDR1 is WSHSY, CDR2 SAAADI. The chain's CDR3 is CASSPMTSGTDTQYF. The CDR3 DNA follows: TGCGCCAGCAGTCCGATGACTAGTGGTACTGATACGCAGTATTTT.

The rearrangement links TRBV27 to TRBJ2-3; 11 bases line up with TRBD2. From germline, CDR1 is MNHEY and CDR2 SMNVEV (reference sequence). V gave up 6 bases and J gave up 6 bases; unmatched junction bases: 8. The CDR3 has 15 residues. The CDR3 protein is CASRTLAGGPDTQYF. In DNA form, the CDR3 reads TGTGCCAGCAGGACATTAGCGGGGGGGCCCGATACGCAGTATTTT.